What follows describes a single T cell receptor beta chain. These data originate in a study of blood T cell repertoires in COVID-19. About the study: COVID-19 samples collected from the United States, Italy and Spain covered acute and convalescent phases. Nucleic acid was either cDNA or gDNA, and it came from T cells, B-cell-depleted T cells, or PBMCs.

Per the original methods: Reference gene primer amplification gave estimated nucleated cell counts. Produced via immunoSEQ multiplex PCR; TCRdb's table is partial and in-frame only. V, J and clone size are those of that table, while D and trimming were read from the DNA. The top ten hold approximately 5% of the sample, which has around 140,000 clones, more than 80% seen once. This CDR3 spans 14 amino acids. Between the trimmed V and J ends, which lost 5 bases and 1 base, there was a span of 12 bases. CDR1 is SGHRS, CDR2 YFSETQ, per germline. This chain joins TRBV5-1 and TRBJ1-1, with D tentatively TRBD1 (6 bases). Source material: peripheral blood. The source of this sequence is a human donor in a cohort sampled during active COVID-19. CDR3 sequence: CASRPGQQNTEAFF. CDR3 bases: TGCGCCAGCAGACCCGGACAGCAGAACACTGAAGCTTTCTTT.